This T cell receptor (beta chain) came from a study of control samples from healthy donors and cancer patients. Repertoires were generated with immunoSEQ multiplex PCR, while TCRdb's copy carries only in-frame clones and drops some. The sample includes 95,000 to 150,000 clones, 89% seen only once; the top ten take 40%. The CDR3 covers 15 residues. The germline CDR1 and CDR2 sequences are SGHNT and YYREEE (reference sequence). V shed 4 bases and J 2 bases; nucleotides not matched to a gene: 8. This chain links TRBV5-4 with TRBJ2-7; 8 nucleotides align to TRBD1. Sequenced material: blood. The TCR sequence derives from a man between 45 and 60 years old in good health. CDR3 amino acids: CASSVQGARAYEQYF. CDR3 in DNA: TGTGCCAGCAGCGTTCAGGGGGCAAGGGCCTACGAGCAGTACTTC.